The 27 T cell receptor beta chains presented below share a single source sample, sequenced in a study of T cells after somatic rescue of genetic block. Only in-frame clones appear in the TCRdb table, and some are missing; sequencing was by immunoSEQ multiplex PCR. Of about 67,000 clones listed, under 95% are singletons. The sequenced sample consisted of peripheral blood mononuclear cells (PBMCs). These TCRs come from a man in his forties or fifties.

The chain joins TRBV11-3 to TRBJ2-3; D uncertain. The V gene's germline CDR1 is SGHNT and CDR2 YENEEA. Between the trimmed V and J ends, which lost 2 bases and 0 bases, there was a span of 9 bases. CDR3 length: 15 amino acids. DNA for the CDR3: TGTGCCAGCAGCTTACATGTGTCGAGCACAGATACGCAGTATTTT. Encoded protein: CASSLHVSSTDTQYF.

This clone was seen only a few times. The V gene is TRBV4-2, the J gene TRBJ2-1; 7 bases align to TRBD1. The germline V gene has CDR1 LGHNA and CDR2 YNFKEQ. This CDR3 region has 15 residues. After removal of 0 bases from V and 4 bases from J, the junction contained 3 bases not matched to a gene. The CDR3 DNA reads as TGTGCCAGCAGCCAAGAAGGGGGCGGGTACAATGAGCAGTTCTTC. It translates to CASSQEGGGYNEQFF.

The CDR3 region has the DNA TGTGCCAGCAGCTTAGGACAGGGGAGATACGAGCAGTACTTC. Translation: CASSLGQGRYEQYF. The J gene is TRBJ2-7, the V gene TRBV7-2, with TRBD1 matching over 8 bases. From germline, CDR1 is SGHTA and CDR2 FQGNSA. The V and J ends lost 1 base and 4 bases, in that order; junction bases with no gene match: 3. The length of the CDR3 is 14 residues. Drawing the rest from reference TRBV7-2 and TRBJ2-7, the complete variable domain is GAGVSQSPSNKVTEKGKDVELRCDPISGHTALYWYRQSLGQGLEFLIYFQGNSAPDKSGLPSDRFSAERTGGSVSTLTIQRTQQEDSAVYLCASSLGQGRYEQYFGPGTRLTVT.

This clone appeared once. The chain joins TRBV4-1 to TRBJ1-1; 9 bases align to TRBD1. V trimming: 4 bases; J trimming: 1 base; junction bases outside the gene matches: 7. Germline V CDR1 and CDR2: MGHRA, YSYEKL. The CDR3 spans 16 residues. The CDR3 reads CASSLLPTGGNTEAFF. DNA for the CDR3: TGCGCCAGCAGCCTCCTTCCGACAGGGGGGAACACTGAAGCTTTCTTT.

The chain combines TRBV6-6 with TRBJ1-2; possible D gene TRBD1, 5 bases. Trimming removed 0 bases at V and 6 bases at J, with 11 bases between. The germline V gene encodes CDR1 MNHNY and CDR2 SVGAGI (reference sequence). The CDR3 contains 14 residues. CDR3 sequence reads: CASSYSRQPDGYTF. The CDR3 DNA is TGTGCCAGCAGTTACTCGCGACAGCCTGATGGCTACACCTTC.

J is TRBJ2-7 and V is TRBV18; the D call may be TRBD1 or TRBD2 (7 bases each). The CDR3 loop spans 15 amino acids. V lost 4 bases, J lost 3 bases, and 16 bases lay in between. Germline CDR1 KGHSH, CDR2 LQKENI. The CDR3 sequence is CASSRSGGQLYEQYF. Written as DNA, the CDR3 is TGTGCCAGCTCACGCTCGGGGGGACAGCTCTACGAGCAGTACTTC.

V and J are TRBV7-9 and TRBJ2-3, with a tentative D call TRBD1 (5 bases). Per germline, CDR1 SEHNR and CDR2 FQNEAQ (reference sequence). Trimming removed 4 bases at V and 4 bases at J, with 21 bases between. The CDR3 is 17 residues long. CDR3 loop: CASSSRDSSSLPDTQYF. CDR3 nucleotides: TGTGCCAGCAGCTCCAGAGACAGTTCCTCCCTCCCAGATACGCAGTATTTT.

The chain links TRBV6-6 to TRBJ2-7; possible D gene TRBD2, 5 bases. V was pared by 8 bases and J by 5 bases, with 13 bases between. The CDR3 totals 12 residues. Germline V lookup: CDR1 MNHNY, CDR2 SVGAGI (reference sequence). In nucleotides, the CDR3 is TGTGCCAGCCACGGGGTTGGAAACGAGCAGTACTTC. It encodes CASHGVGNEQYF.

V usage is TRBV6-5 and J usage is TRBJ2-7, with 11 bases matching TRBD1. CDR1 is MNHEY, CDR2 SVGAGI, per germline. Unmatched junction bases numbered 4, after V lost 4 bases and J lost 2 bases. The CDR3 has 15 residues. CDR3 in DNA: TGTGCCAGCAGTTTGGACAGGGGGCCGCCCTACGAGCAGTACTTC. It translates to CASSLDRGPPYEQYF.

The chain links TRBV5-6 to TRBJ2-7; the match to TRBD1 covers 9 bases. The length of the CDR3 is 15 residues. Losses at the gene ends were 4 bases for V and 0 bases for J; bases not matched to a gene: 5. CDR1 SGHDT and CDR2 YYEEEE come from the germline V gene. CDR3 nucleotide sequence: TGTGCCAGCAGCATCGGGACAGGGTACTCCTACGAGCAGTACTTC. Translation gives CASSIGTGYSYEQYF.

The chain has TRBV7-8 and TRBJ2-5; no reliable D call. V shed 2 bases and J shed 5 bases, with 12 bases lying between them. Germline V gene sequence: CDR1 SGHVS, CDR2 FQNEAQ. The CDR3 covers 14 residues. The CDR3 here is CASSLSKLSETQYF. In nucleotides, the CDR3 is TGTGCCAGCAGCTTAAGTAAGCTTTCTGAGACCCAGTACTTC.

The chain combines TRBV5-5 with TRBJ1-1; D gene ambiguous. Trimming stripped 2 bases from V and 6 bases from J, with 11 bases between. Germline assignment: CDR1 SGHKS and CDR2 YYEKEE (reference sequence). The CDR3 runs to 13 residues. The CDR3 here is CASSFGPTAEAFF. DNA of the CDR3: TGTGCCAGCAGCTTCGGTCCCACCGCTGAAGCTTTCTTT.

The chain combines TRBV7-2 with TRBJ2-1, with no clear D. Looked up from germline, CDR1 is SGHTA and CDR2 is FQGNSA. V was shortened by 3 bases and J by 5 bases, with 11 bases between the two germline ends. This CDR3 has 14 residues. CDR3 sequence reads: CASSLESINNEQFF. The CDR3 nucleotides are TGTGCCAGCAGCTTGGAGAGCATTAACAATGAGCAGTTCTTC.

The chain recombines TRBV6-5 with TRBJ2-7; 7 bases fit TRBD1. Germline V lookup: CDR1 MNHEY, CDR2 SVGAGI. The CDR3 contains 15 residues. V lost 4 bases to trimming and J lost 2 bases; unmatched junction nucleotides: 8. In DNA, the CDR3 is TGTGCCAGCAGTTCCGGGACAGTACTTACCTACGAGCAGTACTTC. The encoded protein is CASSSGTVLTYEQYF.

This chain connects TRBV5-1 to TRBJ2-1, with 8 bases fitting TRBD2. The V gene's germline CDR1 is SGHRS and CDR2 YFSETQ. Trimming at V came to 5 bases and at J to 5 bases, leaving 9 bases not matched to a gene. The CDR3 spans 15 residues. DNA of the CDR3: TGCGCCAGCAGGTTGATTAGCGGGGACCACAATGAGCAGTTCTTC. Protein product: CASRLISGDHNEQFF.

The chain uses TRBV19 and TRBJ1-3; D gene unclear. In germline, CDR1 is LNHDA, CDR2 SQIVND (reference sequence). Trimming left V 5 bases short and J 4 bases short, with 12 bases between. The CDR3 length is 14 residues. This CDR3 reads CASSRPGSGNTIYF. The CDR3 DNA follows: TGTGCCAGTAGTCGACCGGGATCGGGAAACACCATATATTTT. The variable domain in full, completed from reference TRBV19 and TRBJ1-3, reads DGGITQSPKYLFRKEGQNVTLSCEQNLNHDAMYWYRQDPGQGLRLIYYSQIVNDFQKGDIAEGYSVSREKKESFPLTVTSAQKNPTAFYLCASSRPGSGNTIYFGEGSWLTVV.

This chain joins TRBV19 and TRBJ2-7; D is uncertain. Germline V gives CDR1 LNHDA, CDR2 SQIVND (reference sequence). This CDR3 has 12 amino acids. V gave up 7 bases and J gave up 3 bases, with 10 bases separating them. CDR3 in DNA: TGTGCCAGTAAAGGCCCGCGCTACGAGCAGTACTTC. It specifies CASKGPRYEQYF.

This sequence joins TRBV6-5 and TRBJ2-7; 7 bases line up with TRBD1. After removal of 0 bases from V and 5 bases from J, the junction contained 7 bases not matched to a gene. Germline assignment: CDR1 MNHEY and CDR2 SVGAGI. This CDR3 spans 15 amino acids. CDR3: CASSYSPGGIDEQYF. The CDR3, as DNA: TGTGCCAGCAGTTACTCGCCAGGGGGAATAGACGAGCAGTACTTC.

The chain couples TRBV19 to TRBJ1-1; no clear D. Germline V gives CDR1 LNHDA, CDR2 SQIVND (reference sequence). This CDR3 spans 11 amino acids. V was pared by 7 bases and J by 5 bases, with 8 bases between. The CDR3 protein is CASTLETEAFF. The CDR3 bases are TGTGCCAGTACTCTGGAAACTGAAGCTTTCTTT.

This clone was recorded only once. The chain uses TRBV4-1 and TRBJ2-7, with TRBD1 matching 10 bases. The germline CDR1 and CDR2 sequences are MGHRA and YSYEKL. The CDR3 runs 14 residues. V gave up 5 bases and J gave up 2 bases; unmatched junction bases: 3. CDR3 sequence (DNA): TGCGCCAGCAGCGCCGGGACAGGGGCCTACGAGCAGTACTTC. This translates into CASSAGTGAYEQYF.

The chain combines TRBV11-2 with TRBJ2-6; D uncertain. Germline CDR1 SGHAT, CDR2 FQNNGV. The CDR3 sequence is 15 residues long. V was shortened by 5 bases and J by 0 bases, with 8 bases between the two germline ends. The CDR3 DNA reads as TGTGCCAGCAGCCCGGTAGACTCTGGGGCCAACGTCCTGACTTTC. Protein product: CASSPVDSGANVLTF.

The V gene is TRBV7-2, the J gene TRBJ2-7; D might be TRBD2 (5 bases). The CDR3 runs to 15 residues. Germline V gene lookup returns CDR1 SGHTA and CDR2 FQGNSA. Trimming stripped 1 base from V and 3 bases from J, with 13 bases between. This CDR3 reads CASSLDRAGDYEQYF. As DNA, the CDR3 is TGTGCCAGCAGCTTAGATCGCGCGGGTGACTACGAGCAGTACTTC.

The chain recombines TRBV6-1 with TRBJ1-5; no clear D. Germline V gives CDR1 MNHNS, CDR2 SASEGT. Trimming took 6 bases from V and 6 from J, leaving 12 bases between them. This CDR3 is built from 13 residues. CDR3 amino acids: CASRAPSSQPQHF. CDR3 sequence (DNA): TGTGCCAGCAGGGCCCCCTCCTCTCAGCCCCAGCATTTT.

The chain's CDR3 is CASSQLTSGGNNEQFF. The CDR3 coding sequence is TGTGCCAGCAGCCAACTGACTAGCGGGGGAAACAATGAGCAGTTCTTC. The chain employs TRBV4-2 and TRBJ2-1, with TRBD2 matching over 12 bases. CDR3 size: 16 residues. The V segment lost 2 bases and the J segment 5 bases; nucleotides outside the gene matches: 4. The germline CDR1 and CDR2 sequences are LGHNA and YNFKEQ.

CDR3 region: CAAGPSYNEQFF. DNA of the CDR3: TGCGCTGCAGGCCCGTCCTACAATGAGCAGTTCTTC. The chain combines TRBV4-1 with TRBJ2-1; D gene unclear. CDR3 length: 12 amino acids. Germline V gives CDR1 MGHRA, CDR2 YSYEKL.

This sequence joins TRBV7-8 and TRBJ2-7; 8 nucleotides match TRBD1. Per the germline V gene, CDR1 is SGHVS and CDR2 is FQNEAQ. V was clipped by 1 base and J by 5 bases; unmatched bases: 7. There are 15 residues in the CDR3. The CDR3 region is CASSLGRGLRNEQYF. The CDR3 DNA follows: TGTGCCAGCAGCTTAGGCAGGGGGCTCAGGAACGAGCAGTACTTC.

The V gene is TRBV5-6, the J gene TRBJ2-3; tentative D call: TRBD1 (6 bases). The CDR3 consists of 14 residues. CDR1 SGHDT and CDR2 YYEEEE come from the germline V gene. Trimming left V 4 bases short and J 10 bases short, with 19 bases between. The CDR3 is CASSVGTTRYPQYF. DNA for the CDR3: TGTGCCAGCAGCGTCGGGACAACACGGTATCCGCAGTATTTT.